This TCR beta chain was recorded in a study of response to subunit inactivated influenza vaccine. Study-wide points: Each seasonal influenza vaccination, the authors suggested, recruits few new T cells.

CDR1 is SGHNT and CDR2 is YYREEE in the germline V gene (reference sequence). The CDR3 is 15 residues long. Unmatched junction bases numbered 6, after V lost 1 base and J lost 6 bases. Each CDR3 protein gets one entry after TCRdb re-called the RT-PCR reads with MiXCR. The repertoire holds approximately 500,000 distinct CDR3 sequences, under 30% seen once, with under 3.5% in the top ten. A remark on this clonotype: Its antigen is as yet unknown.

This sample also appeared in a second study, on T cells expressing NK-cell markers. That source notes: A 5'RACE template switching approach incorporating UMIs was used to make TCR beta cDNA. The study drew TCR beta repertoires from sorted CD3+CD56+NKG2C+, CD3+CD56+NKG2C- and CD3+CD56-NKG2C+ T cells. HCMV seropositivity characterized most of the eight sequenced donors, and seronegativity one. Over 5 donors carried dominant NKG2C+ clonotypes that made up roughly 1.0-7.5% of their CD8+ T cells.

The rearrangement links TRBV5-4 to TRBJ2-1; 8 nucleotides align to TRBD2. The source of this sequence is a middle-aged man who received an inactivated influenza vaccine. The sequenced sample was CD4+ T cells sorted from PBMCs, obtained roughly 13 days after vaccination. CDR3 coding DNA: TGTGCCAGCAGCTTGCCGGGAGGGCCCTCCAATGAGCAGTTCTTC. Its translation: CASSLPGGPSNEQFF.